One sample yielded the 9 T cell receptor beta chains listed below, sequenced in a study of blood T cell repertoires in COVID-19. The repertoire was sequenced with immunoSEQ multiplex PCR; TCRdb's copy has only in-frame clones and lacks some. The sample has about 250,000 clones, roughly nine tenths seen once. Source material: PBMCs or T cells enriched from blood (not recorded which). The receptors derive from a woman aged 18-29 years who had recovered from COVID-19.

The J gene is TRBJ1-1, the V gene TRBV5-4, with 9 bases lining up with TRBD1. The CDR3 runs 16 residues. Looked up from germline, CDR1 is SGHNT and CDR2 is YYREEE (reference sequence). J was trimmed by 6 bases and V by 3 bases; bases with no gene match: 12. For the CDR3, the DNA is TGTGCCAGCAGCTCGAGAACCGGGACAGGGTTCGCTGAAGCTTTCTTT. Translating it yields CASSSRTGTGFAEAFF.

V is TRBV27 and J is TRBJ1-4; D may be TRBD1 (5 bases). Germline-derived CDR1 and CDR2 are MNHEY and SMNVEV (reference sequence). This CDR3 has 15 amino acids. The V gene lost 0 bases and the J gene lost 8 bases, with 13 bases spanning the gap. The CDR3 here is CASSLSSRVREKLFF. The CDR3, as DNA: TGTGCCAGCAGTTTATCCTCCAGGGTCCGGGAAAAACTGTTTTTT.

The V gene is TRBV6-5, the J gene TRBJ2-5; tentatively, D is TRBD1 (5 bases). CDR1 is MNHEY and CDR2 is SVGAGI in the germline V gene. This CDR3 has 14 residues. Trimming removed 0 bases at V and 4 bases at J, with 9 bases between. The CDR3 sequence is CASSYSGAGETQYF. The CDR3 coding sequence is TGTGCCAGCAGTTACTCAGGGGCAGGAGAGACCCAGTACTTC.

The chain carries TRBV9 and TRBJ2-1; 12 bases are a match to TRBD2. From germline, CDR1 is SGDLS and CDR2 YYNGEE. With 4 bases clipped from V and 6 bases from J, the junction kept 8 bases outside the gene matches. This CDR3 comprises 16 residues. CDR3: CASSPSSGGVGNEQFF. CDR3 in DNA: TGTGCCAGCAGCCCTTCTAGCGGGGGGGTTGGCAATGAGCAGTTCTTC.

The chain carries TRBV28 and TRBJ1-5; possible D gene TRBD1, 6 bases. The CDR3 length is 15 residues. Germline assignment: CDR1 MDHEN and CDR2 SYDVKM. V lost 6 bases to trimming and J lost 0 bases, with 12 bases between them. The CDR3 protein is CASRLTGSSNQPQHF. The CDR3 bases are TGTGCCAGCAGATTGACAGGAAGTAGCAATCAGCCCCAGCATTTT.

The genes are TRBV7-8 and TRBJ2-7; TRBD2 agrees at 7 bases. The CDR3 sequence is 17 residues long. Germline CDR1 SGHVS, CDR2 FQNEAQ. With V trimmed by 3 bases and J by 0 bases, 11 bases remained unmatched. Here the CDR3 DNA reads TGTGCCAGCAGCTTTGGACGCGGGAGCAAAACCTCCTACGAGCAGTACTTC. It specifies CASSFGRGSKTSYEQYF.

This rearrangement joins TRBV28 to TRBJ1-4; D is undetermined. Germline CDR1 MDHEN, CDR2 SYDVKM. The V and J ends lost 11 bases and 8 bases respectively, with 12 bases between them. This CDR3 is built from 11 residues. The CDR3 DNA reads TGTGCCGCCGGAGACCGCGAAAAACTGTTTTTT. It codes for CAAGDREKLFF.

The table lists this clone with a count of one. The chain uses TRBV12-3 or TRBV12-4 and TRBJ1-3, with D uncertain. V dropped 6 bases and J dropped 0 bases, with 6 bases sitting between them. CDR3 length: 13 amino acids. In DNA, the CDR3 is TGTGCCAGCAGCTCCTTCTCTGGAAACACCATATATTTT. It is translated as CASSSFSGNTIYF.

The V and J genes are TRBV7-6 and TRBJ2-3; 15 bases are shared with TRBD2. This CDR3 contains 17 residues. The V gene's germline CDR1 is SGHVS and CDR2 FNYEAQ. V shed 4 bases and J 4 bases; nucleotides not matched to a gene: 6. CDR3 nucleotide sequence: TGTGCCAGCAGCTCCTGGACTAGCGGGGGGGTTTCAGATACGCAGTATTTT. Amino acids: CASSSWTSGGVSDTQYF.